This passage covers 29 T cell receptor beta chains from one sample sequenced in a study of T cells after yellow fever vaccination. TCRdb reprocessed the 5' RACE reads with MiXCR, giving one entry per CDR3 protein. The sample lists hundreds of thousands of distinct CDR3 sequences; under 15% were seen once. Sequencing was performed on CD4+ T cells sorted from PBMCs, taken 15 days after the yellow fever booster vaccination. The receptors shown here come from a man aged 18 to 35 who received the YFV17D yellow fever vaccine.

Written as DNA, the CDR3 is TGTGCCAGCAGCCAAGATTACAGTCAGGCTTTCTTT. Amino acids: CASSQDYSQAFF. The chain couples TRBV3-1 to TRBJ1-1; the D is unclear. Trimming took off 0 bases at V and 11 bases at J, with 10 bases between the two ends. The germline gives CDR1 LGHDT, CDR2 YNNKEL (reference sequence). CDR3 length equals 12 residues.

This chain connects TRBV10-3 to TRBJ2-6; D remains ambiguous. Germline V gives CDR1 ENHRY, CDR2 SYGVKD. The CDR3 consists of 13 residues. Trimming took 9 bases from V and 4 from J, leaving 10 bases between them. The CDR3 spells CAIQVAGANVLTF. DNA of the CDR3: TGTGCCATTCAGGTGGCAGGGGCCAACGTCCTGACTTTC.

This clonotype was counted between two and nine times. This chain joins TRBV9 and TRBJ2-1; 8 bases fit TRBD2. CDR3 length: 16 residues. J gave up 4 bases and V 7 bases, and 13 bases lay outside the gene matches. CDR1 SGDLS and CDR2 YYNGEE come from the germline V gene. The CDR3 sequence is CASGILWASGYNEQFF. Here the CDR3 DNA reads TGTGCCAGCGGAATACTCTGGGCTAGCGGGTACAATGAGCAGTTCTTC.

This clonotype was observed a few times. The chain joins TRBV28 to TRBJ2-1; no clear D gene. V lost 4 bases, J lost 1 base, and 5 bases lay in between. The CDR3 totals 13 residues. The germline V gene encodes CDR1 MDHEN and CDR2 SYDVKM. CDR3 coding DNA: TGTGCCAGCAGTTCTGGTTCCTACAATGAGCAGTTCTTC. Translated: CASSSGSYNEQFF.

This clonotype was counted a few times. The rearrangement uses TRBV11-2 and TRBJ1-4, with D unresolved. The CDR3 is made up of 16 amino acids. Germline V CDR1 and CDR2: SGHAT, FQNNGV. Trimming left V 1 base short and J 10 bases short, with 19 bases between. CDR3 nucleotides: TGTGCCAGCAGCTTAGGTCCTACAGTGTCGGTCCGAAAACTGTTTTTT. As protein: CASSLGPTVSVRKLFF.

This clonotype showed up just a few times. The rearrangement uses TRBV30 and TRBJ2-5; TRBD1 or TRBD2 may be the D gene (6 bases each). The CDR3 has 14 amino acids. V lost 0 bases to trimming and J lost 1 base, with 9 bases between them. Per the germline V gene, CDR1 is GTSNPN and CDR2 is SVGIG (reference sequence). CDR3 nucleotide sequence: TGTGCCTGGAGTGTATGGGGGGCCCAAGAGACCCAGTACTTC. It yields the protein CAWSVWGAQETQYF. Combining the CDR3 with reference TRBV30 and TRBJ2-5 gives the whole variable domain SQTIHQWPATLVQPVGSPLSLECTVEGTSNPNLYWYRQAAGRGLQLLFYSVGIGQISSEVPQNLSASRPQDRQFILSSKKLLLSDSGFYLCAWSVWGAQETQYFGPGTRLLVL.

The rearrangement uses TRBV5-1 and TRBJ2-2; 8 bases match TRBD1. CDR3 length: 16 residues. V dropped 5 bases and J dropped 4; count of bases not matched to a gene: 10. Germline V lookup: CDR1 SGHRS, CDR2 YFSETQ. The CDR3 region is CASSIRGQGSTGELFF. CDR3 sequence (DNA): TGCGCCAGCAGTATAAGAGGACAGGGTTCCACCGGGGAGCTGTTTTTT.

This clonotype occurred a few times. This CDR3 reads CRIGGASTDTQYF. The CDR3 coding sequence is TGCAGGATCGGGGGGGCCAGCACAGATACGCAGTATTTT. The gene calls are TRBV20-1 and TRBJ2-3, with TRBD2 matching over 8 bases. Germline V gene sequence: CDR1 DFQATT, CDR2 SNEGSKA (reference sequence). The CDR3 contains 13 residues.

This clonotype turned up a few times. CDR3 in DNA: TGTGCCACCAGTGATCCCGCAGAACGTCAAGAGACCCAGTACTTC. The encoded protein is CATSDPAERQETQYF. The genes are TRBV24-1 and TRBJ2-5; no clear D. CDR3 length equals 15 residues. Trimming took 3 bases from V and 2 from J, leaving 12 bases between them. Germline V lookup: CDR1 KGHDR, CDR2 SFDVKD.

This clonotype showed up just a few times. The chain is built from TRBV5-1 and TRBJ1-2; D remains ambiguous. Germline-derived CDR1 and CDR2 are SGHRS and YFSETQ. The length of the CDR3 is 14 residues. The ends were cut back, 0 bases at V and 1 base at J, with 7 bases in the middle. The chain's CDR3 is CASSLATLNYGYTF. In DNA form, the CDR3 reads TGCGCCAGCAGCTTGGCGACTCTTAACTATGGCTACACCTTC. Using reference TRBV5-1 and TRBJ1-2 for the parts outside the CDR3, the full variable domain is KAGVTQTPRYLIKTRGQQVTLSCSPISGHRSVSWYQQTPGQGLQFLFEYFSETQRNKGNFPGRFSGRQFSNSRSEMNVSTLELGDSALYLCASSLATLNYGYTFGSGTRLTVV.

This sequence joins TRBV30 and TRBJ1-1; 8 bases fit TRBD1. V was clipped by 7 bases and J by 8 bases; unmatched bases: 12. The germline V gene encodes CDR1 GTSNPN and CDR2 SVGIG (reference sequence). The CDR3 has 13 amino acids. The CDR3 DNA reads TGTGCCTTGGACGAACAGGGGGGAGGAGAAGCTTTCTTT. This encodes CALDEQGGGEAFF. The variable domain in full, with the rest retrieved from reference TRBV30 and TRBJ1-1, is SQTIHQWPATLVQPVGSPLSLECTVEGTSNPNLYWYRQAAGRGLQLLFYSVGIGQISSEVPQNLSASRPQDRQFILSSKKLLLSDSGFYLCALDEQGGGEAFFGQGTRLTVV.

The J gene is TRBJ2-1, the V gene TRBV6-2 or TRBV6-3, with TRBD2 identical over 8 bases. The trim removed 7 bases at V and 7 bases at J, leaving 9 bases unmatched. Germline V lookup: CDR1 MNHEY, CDR2 SVGEGT. The CDR3 sequence is 14 residues long. This chain's CDR3 is CASMTGLVWNEQFF. The CDR3 DNA reads TGTGCCAGCATGACGGGACTAGTTTGGAATGAGCAGTTCTTC.

The V call is TRBV6-6, the J call TRBJ2-7; D is possibly TRBD1 (5 bases). CDR3 length equals 12 residues. Germline CDR1 is MNHNY and CDR2 is SVGAGI (reference sequence). Deletions cut 8 bases from V and 4 bases from J, with 12 bases between. CDR3 protein: CASVSQGYEQYF. The CDR3 nucleotides read TGTGCCAGCGTTTCGCAGGGTTACGAGCAGTACTTC.

This clonotype appeared many times. The CDR3 spells CASSPDVGEQYV. The CDR3 nucleotides are TGTGCCAGCAGCCCGGACGTGGGCGAGCAGTACGTC. The V call is TRBV7-2, the J call TRBJ2-7; D is uncertain. The CDR3 contains 12 residues. Per the germline V gene, CDR1 is SGHTA and CDR2 is FQGNSA. The V gene lost 5 bases and the J gene lost 6 bases, with 11 bases spanning the gap.

CDR3 region: CASSSPDPKRETQYF. In DNA form, the CDR3 reads TGCGCCAGCAGCTCGCCGGATCCAAAGAGAGAGACCCAGTACTTC. The V gene is TRBV5-1, the J gene TRBJ2-5; no firm D call. Germline CDR1 and CDR2: SGHRS and YFSETQ. The CDR3 consists of 15 residues. Trimming removed 3 bases at V and 4 bases at J, with 16 bases between. The whole variable domain, filled in from reference TRBV5-1 and TRBJ2-5, reads KAGVTQTPRYLIKTRGQQVTLSCSPISGHRSVSWYQQTPGQGLQFLFEYFSETQRNKGNFPGRFSGRQFSNSRSEMNVSTLELGDSALYLCASSSPDPKRETQYFGPGTRLLVL.

The V call is TRBV7-8, the J call TRBJ2-3; tentatively, D is TRBD1 or TRBD2 (5 bases each). The V gene lost 5 bases and the J gene lost 3 bases, with 24 bases spanning the gap. There are 18 residues in the CDR3. The V gene's germline CDR1 is SGHVS and CDR2 FQNEAQ. The CDR3 spells CASSPLRAFRERTDTQYF. The CDR3 DNA is TGTGCCAGCAGCCCGCTCCGCGCTTTCAGGGAGAGAACAGATACGCAGTATTTT.

This rearrangement joins TRBV5-1 to TRBJ1-1; tentatively, D is TRBD1 (6 bases). This CDR3 spans 14 amino acids. Germline-derived CDR1 and CDR2 are SGHRS and YFSETQ. Trimming left V 0 bases short and J 4 bases short, with 10 bases between. The CDR3 is CASSLAGAVTEAFF. The DNA of the CDR3 is TGCGCCAGCAGCTTGGCAGGGGCGGTCACTGAAGCTTTCTTT. The full variable domain, in which reference TRBV5-1 and TRBJ1-1 provide the parts outside the CDR3, is KAGVTQTPRYLIKTRGQQVTLSCSPISGHRSVSWYQQTPGQGLQFLFEYFSETQRNKGNFPGRFSGRQFSNSRSEMNVSTLELGDSALYLCASSLAGAVTEAFFGQGTRLTVV.

The J gene is TRBJ1-2, the V gene TRBV20-1; D is uncertain. The germline V gene encodes CDR1 DFQATT and CDR2 SNEGSKA (reference sequence). The CDR3 is 13 amino acids. The V end lost 6 bases, the J end lost 4 bases, and 15 bases lay between the germline ends. The CDR3 here is CSAAPIGSYGYTF. The CDR3 region has the DNA TGCAGTGCCGCCCCCATAGGTAGCTATGGCTACACCTTC.

This clonotype came up a few times. The CDR3 DNA follows: TGTGCCAGCAACCCTGACGGTAACTATGGCTACACCTTC. This encodes CASNPDGNYGYTF. The chain couples TRBV6-2 or TRBV6-3 to TRBJ1-2, with D hard to call. The CDR3 spans 13 residues. The germline V gene has CDR1 MNHEY and CDR2 SVGEGT. V was cut by 7 bases and J by 1 base, with 10 bases left in between.

J is TRBJ2-7 and V is TRBV6-2 or TRBV6-3, with D possibly TRBD1 on 6 matching bases. Germline CDR1 and CDR2: MNHEY and SVGEGT. The CDR3 extends over 13 amino acids. V was pared by 2 bases and J by 3 bases, with 8 bases between. The CDR3 bases are TGTGCCAGCAGTTACGTAGGGGGCTACGAGCAGTACGTC. It codes for CASSYVGGYEQYV.

The sample holds many counts of this clonotype. V and J are TRBV24-1 and TRBJ2-1; no firm D call. Germline V lookup: CDR1 KGHDR, CDR2 SFDVKD. V lost 4 bases and J lost 0, with 9 bases in between. This CDR3 has 15 residues. The CDR3 nucleotides read TGTGCCACCAGTGACGGCAGCTACTCCTACAATGAGCAGTTCTTC. Residues: CATSDGSYSYNEQFF.

The CDR3 sequence: CASSVAGHTEAFF. CDR3 nucleotides: TGCGCCAGCAGCGTAGCGGGACACACTGAAGCTTTCTTT. This chain connects TRBV5-1 to TRBJ1-1, with D possibly matching TRBD1 (5 bases). CDR1 is SGHRS, CDR2 YFSETQ, per germline. The CDR3 contains 13 residues. Trimming stripped 4 bases from V and 3 bases from J, with 10 bases between.

This sequence joins TRBV20-1 and TRBJ2-7; tentative D call: TRBD2 (5 bases). This CDR3 has 13 residues. V was clipped by 3 bases and J by 2 bases, with 11 bases between them. Germline lookup yields CDR1 DFQATT and CDR2 SNEGSKA (reference sequence). The CDR3 region is CSAREVKTYEQYF. CDR3 nucleotide sequence: TGCAGTGCTAGGGAGGTTAAGACCTACGAGCAGTACTTC.

The chain recombines TRBV7-3 with TRBJ1-1; D not certain. V gave up 5 bases and J gave up 4 bases, with 14 bases separating them. This CDR3 is 14 amino acids long. Germline V CDR1 and CDR2: SGHTA, FQGTGA. CDR3 bases: TGTGCCAGCAGCAGAGAGAGGGAGGCCACTGAAGCTTTCTTT. Amino acids: CASSREREATEAFF.

The sample holds a few counts of this clonotype. V is TRBV30 and J is TRBJ2-7; possible D gene TRBD1, 5 bases. Germline CDR1 is GTSNPN and CDR2 is SVGIG (reference sequence). The V end was cut by 5 bases, the J end by 2 bases, with 7 bases between. This CDR3 region has 11 residues. The CDR3 sequence: CAWGAPYEQYF. Written as DNA, the CDR3 is TGTGCCTGGGGGGCCCCCTACGAGCAGTACTTC.

This clonotype was recorded a few times. This chain uses TRBV7-2 with TRBJ1-5, with TRBD1 as a possible D gene (5 bases). Trimming stripped 5 bases from V and 9 bases from J, with 20 bases between. The germline V gene encodes CDR1 SGHTA and CDR2 FQGNSA. CDR3 length equals 15 residues. The CDR3: CASSLAGAQEGPQHF. Written as DNA, the CDR3 is TGTGCCAGCAGCCTCGCCGGGGCGCAAGAAGGGCCCCAGCATTTT.

The gene calls are TRBV7-2 and TRBJ1-5; D is possibly TRBD1 (5 bases). This CDR3 region has 15 residues. Trimming shortened V by 5 bases and J by 8 bases, and 19 bases separated the two germline ends. Germline V lookup: CDR1 SGHTA, CDR2 FQGNSA. CDR3 in amino acids: CASSPGTAREEPQHF. The CDR3 DNA reads TGTGCCAGCAGCCCCGGGACTGCCCGCGAGGAGCCCCAGCATTTT.

This clonotype was counted a few times. The chain uses TRBV28 and TRBJ2-6; D call uncertain. The CDR3 is 15 residues long. Germline V CDR1 and CDR2: MDHEN, SYDVKM. V was trimmed by 7 bases and J by 1 base, leaving 11 bases between them. CDR3 nucleotides: TGTGCCAGCACTCCCGTCCCGTCTGGGGCCAACGTCCTGACTTTC. Its translation is CASTPVPSGANVLTF. Using reference TRBV28 and TRBJ2-6 for the parts outside the CDR3, the full variable domain is DVKVTQSSRYLVKRTGEKVFLECVQDMDHENMFWYRQDPGLGLRLIYFSYDVKMKEKGDIPEGYSVSREKKERFSLILESASTNQTSMYLCASTPVPSGANVLTFGAGSRLTVL.

This clonotype was seen ten or more times. The rearrangement links TRBV7-2 to TRBJ2-3; D gene uncertain. V lost 4 bases to trimming and J lost 4 bases, with 9 bases between them. The CDR3 is 13 residues long. Germline CDR1 SGHTA, CDR2 FQGNSA. The CDR3 here is CASSSTGADTQYF. In DNA form, the CDR3 reads TGTGCCAGCAGCTCCACCGGCGCAGATACGCAGTATTTT.